This entry is about one TCR beta chain. The data were taken from a study of blood T cell repertoires in COVID-19. CDR1 is SGHTA and CDR2 is FQGNSA in the germline V gene. Trimming cost V 1 base and J 5 bases, with 11 bases left between them. This CDR3 is 14 amino acids long. Those enrolled, adults aged about 18 to 89 years, came from roughly 23 US areas. Researchers sorted participants into cohorts using their self-reported clinical history. Generated by immunoSEQ multiplex PCR, the TCRdb table keeps only in-frame clones and is missing some. The sample lists roughly 380,000 clones, roughly 90% occurring once.

J is TRBJ1-1 and V is TRBV7-2, with D perhaps TRBD1 (5 bases). The sample comprised PBMCs or T cells enriched from blood (not recorded which). This sequence was found in a woman in her twenties or thirties who had been exposed to COVID-19. CDR3 in DNA: TGTGCCAGCAGCTTAGAGCGGGGGAGGACTGAAGCTTTCTTT. As protein: CASSLERGRTEAFF.